Listed below are T cell receptor beta chains from one sample, sequenced in a study of cytotoxic CD8 clonotypes in ibrutinib-treated CLL. Sequencing used immunoSEQ multiplex PCR; TCRdb keeps in-frame clones, though not all of them. This table has 100,000 or so clones, roughly 57% appearing once. Sequenced here: PBMCs, sampled after 24 months of ibrutinib treatment. The source of these receptors is a human donor with chronic lymphocytic leukemia. Both conserved end residues are part of each CDR3. Fields, in order: D gene, J gene, clone size, V gene, CDR3 DNA, CDR3 protein. The D gene is left open where the match is weak. Only some rows state a clone size, as once, few, many or a class for expanded clones.

. TRBJ2-7 . TRBV6-4 TGTGCCAGCAGCGCTGGGTCGGGGGCTTACGAGCAGTACTTC CASSAGSGAYEQYF
. TRBJ2-5 . TRBV5-1 TGCGCCAGCAGCTTTCCTGGGGGTACGAGAGAGACCCAGTACTTC CASSFPGGTRETQYF
TRBD1 TRBJ1-5 . TRBV5-6 TGTGCCAGCACCTCGACAGGGTACAATCAGCCCCAGCATTTT CASTSTGYNQPQHF
. TRBJ2-3 . TRBV9 TGTGCCAGCAGCCCGCACACAGATACGCAGTATTTT CASSPHTDTQYF
. TRBJ1-1 . TRBV20-1 TGCAAGAAAACAGGGAACACTGAAGCTTTCTTT CKKTGNTEAFF
. TRBJ2-3 . TRBV18 TGTGCCAGCTCACCGTCAACTAGGACAGATACGCAGTATTTT CASSPSTRTDTQYF
. TRBJ2-7 . TRBV6-6 TGTGCCAGCAGTGCGTTTAGGGAGCAGTACTTC CASSAFREQYF
. TRBJ2-7 . TRBV2 TGTGCCAGCTCGCCAGGGAGCTACGAGCAGTACTTC CASSPGSYEQYF
. TRBJ1-5 . TRBV11-3 TGTGCCAGCAGCTTAGCCCCGGGTCAGCCCCAGCATTTT CASSLAPGQPQHF
TRBD1 TRBJ2-2 . TRBV9 TGTGCCAGCAGCGTCCCCCCGGGACAGGCGGAGAACGGGGAGCTGTTTTTT CASSVPPGQAENGELFF
. TRBJ1-6 . TRBV7-2 TGTGCCAGCAACGGGCTTACCCATAATTCACCCCTCCACTTT CASNGLTHNSPLHF
. TRBJ1-2 . TRBV29-1 TGCAGCGTTGTGGTTTCCGATACTGGCGGCTACACCTTC CSVVVSDTGGYTF
TRBD1 TRBJ2-7 . TRBV25-1 TGTGCCAGCGGACAGGGCTTCGGGGAGCAGTACTTC CASGQGFGEQYF
. TRBJ2-7 few TRBV2 TGTGCCAGCAGTGAAGGGGAGTTCTACGAGCAGTACTTC CASSEGEFYEQYF
. TRBJ2-7 many TRBV2 TGTGCCAGCGGGACGTACGAGCAGTACTTC CASGTYEQYF
. TRBJ2-3 few TRBV6-6 TGTGCCAGCAGTTTTTCCACAGATACGCAGTATTTT CASSFSTDTQYF
. TRBJ1-1 . TRBV2 TGTGCCAGCAGTGAAACAGGCCAAGCTTTCTTT CASSETGQAFF
TRBD2 TRBJ2-5 . TRBV4-1 TGCGCCAGCAGCCAAGTCCGGGCTAGCGGGGACATGCAAGAGACCCAGTACTTC CASSQVRASGDMQETQYF
. TRBJ2-3 . TRBV9 TGTGCCAGCAGCCCCAGTCCGGTCGCAGATACGCAGTATTTT CASSPSPVADTQYF
TRBD1 TRBJ1-1 once TRBV30 TGTGCCTGGAGTACGGGACAGGGGGAGGGCACTGAAGCTTTCTTT CAWSTGQGEGTEAFF
TRBD2 TRBJ2-5 . TRBV7-2 TGTGCCAGCAGCTTGACTAGCGGGATTCGGGAGACCCAGTACTTC CASSLTSGIRETQYF
TRBD1 TRBJ1-2 few TRBV7-8 TGTGCCAGCAGCCTACGGACAGGGGACTACTATGGCTACACCTTC CASSLRTGDYYGYTF
. TRBJ1-2 . TRBV19 TGTGCCAGTAACAAAAAACAGGGCTACTATGGCTACACCTTC CASNKKQGYYGYTF
. TRBJ2-7 once TRBV29-1 TGCAGCGTTCCAGGGGGGATTTGGGGCGAGCAGTACTTC CSVPGGIWGEQYF
. TRBJ2-3 . TRBV4-1 TGCGCCAGCAGCCATCTAAACAGGGGAGGGACAGATACGCAGTATTTT CASSHLNRGGTDTQYF
. TRBJ2-5 . TRBV6-1 TGTGCCAGCAATTGGGACCTGGACACGGAGACCCAGTACTTC CASNWDLDTETQYF
. TRBJ2-7 . TRBV5-1 TGCGCCAGCAGCAAGGGACTGGGAGGCTCCTACGAGCAGTACTTC CASSKGLGGSYEQYF
TRBD1 TRBJ1-2 . TRBV7-9 TGTGCCAGCATCGGACAGGGGAACTATGGCTACACCTTC CASIGQGNYGYTF
. TRBJ2-6 . TRBV9 TGTGCCAGCAGCGTGGGGAAATCCAACTCTGGGGCCAACGTCCTGACTTTC CASSVGKSNSGANVLTF
. TRBJ2-7 . TRBV7-2 TGTGCCAGCAGCTTGGCAGGACCTTCCTACGAGCAGTACTTC CASSLAGPSYEQYF
. TRBJ2-7 . TRBV9 TGTGCCAGCAGCGTAGGTAGCAGCCCCTACGAGCAGTACTTC CASSVGSSPYEQYF
TRBD1 TRBJ1-1 . TRBV6-6 TGTGCCAGCAGTTATTCTGACAGGGGCACTGAAGCTTTCTTT CASSYSDRGTEAFF
. TRBJ1-1 . TRBV7-8 TGTGCCAGCAGCTTCCAGACGAACACTGAAGCTTTCTTT CASSFQTNTEAFF
TRBD1 TRBJ2-2 . TRBV11-3 TGTGCCAGCAGCAGGGGCGACAGGGGAGACACCGGGGAGCTGTTTTTT CASSRGDRGDTGELFF
TRBD2 TRBJ2-7 . TRBV30 TGTGCCTGGAGTGTAGCCGCTAGCGGCTACTACTACGAGCAGTACTTC CAWSVAASGYYYEQYF
TRBD1 TRBJ1-4 . TRBV11-2 TGTGCCAGCAGGGGACAGAGTAATGAAAAACTGTTTTTT CASRGQSNEKLFF
. TRBJ1-2 . TRBV6-6 TGTGCCAGCAGCCCGGACAGTGGCGGGGCGGAAGGCTACACCTTC CASSPDSGGAEGYTF
. TRBJ2-7 . TRBV7-2 TGTGCCAGCAGCTTATTAAAGGGGTCCTACGAGCAGTACTTC CASSLLKGSYEQYF
. TRBJ2-5 many TRBV9 TGTGCCAGCAGCGTAGTCGGGGGCCGCCAAGAGACCCAGTACTTC CASSVVGGRQETQYF
. TRBJ2-7 few TRBV28 TGTGCCAGCAGTTCTGGACGGGGGCGCGAGCAGTACTTC CASSSGRGREQYF
TRBD1 TRBJ1-2 . TRBV5-5 TGTGCCAGCAGCCTGGACAGGGCTCTCTATGGCTACACCTTC CASSLDRALYGYTF
. TRBJ1-1 . TRBV19 TGTGCCAGTAGTATAACACCAGGGGAAGCTTTCTTT CASSITPGEAFF